This TCR beta chain was profiled in a study of shared clonotypes between healthy human individuals. The study drew its donors from healthy HIV-negative adults without recent acute infections or vaccinations. Once extracted for a subset, genomic DNA was divided evenly among several immunoSEQ plates. Original processing methods: Filtering differed, since immunoSEQ gave only junction sequences and no quality scores. Profiled with immunoSEQ multiplex PCR; TCRdb holds only in-frame clones, not every one. The D gene and trimming were derived from the DNA, and the V and J assignments and clone size from that table. Of about 1 million clones in the sample, about 70% were seen once. The germline gives CDR1 LNHDA, CDR2 SQIVND (reference sequence). CDR3 length: 15 amino acids. Between the trimmed V and J ends, which lost 6 bases and 3 bases, there was a span of 15 bases.

The rearrangement uses TRBV19 and TRBJ1-5, with a tentative D call TRBD1 (5 bases). The sequenced sample consisted of memory CD4+ T cells sorted from blood. Stated subset: CD45RA-negative fraction. This clonotype originated in a man younger than 35 in good health. The CDR3 sequence: CASSTYGGFNQPQHF. In DNA form, the CDR3 reads TGTGCCAGTAGCACATATGGGGGGTTCAATCAGCCCCAGCATTTT.